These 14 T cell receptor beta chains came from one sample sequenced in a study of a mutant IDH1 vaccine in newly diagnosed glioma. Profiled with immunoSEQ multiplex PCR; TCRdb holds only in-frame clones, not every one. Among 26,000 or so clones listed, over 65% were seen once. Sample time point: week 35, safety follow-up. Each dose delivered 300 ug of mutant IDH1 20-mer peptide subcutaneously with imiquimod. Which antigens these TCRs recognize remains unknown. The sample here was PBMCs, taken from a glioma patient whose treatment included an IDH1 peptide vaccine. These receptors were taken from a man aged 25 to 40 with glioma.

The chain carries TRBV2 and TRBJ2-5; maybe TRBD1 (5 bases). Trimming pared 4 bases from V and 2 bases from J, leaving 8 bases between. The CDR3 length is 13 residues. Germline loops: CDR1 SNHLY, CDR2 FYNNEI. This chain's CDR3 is CASSVRGQETQYF. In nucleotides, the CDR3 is TGTGCCAGCAGTGTAAGGGGTCAAGAGACCCAGTACTTC.

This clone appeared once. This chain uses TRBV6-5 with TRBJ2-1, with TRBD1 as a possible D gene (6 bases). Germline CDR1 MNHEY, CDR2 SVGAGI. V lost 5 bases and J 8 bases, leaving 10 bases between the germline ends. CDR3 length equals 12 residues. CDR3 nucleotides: TGTGCCAGCAGTCAGGGGAATGATGAGCAGTTCTTC. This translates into CASSQGNDEQFF.

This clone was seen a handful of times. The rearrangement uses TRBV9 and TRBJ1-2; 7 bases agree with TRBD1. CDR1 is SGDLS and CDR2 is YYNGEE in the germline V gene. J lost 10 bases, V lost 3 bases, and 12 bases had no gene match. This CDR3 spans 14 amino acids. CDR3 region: CASSASSTGTYYTF. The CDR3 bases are TGTGCCAGCAGCGCCTCATCGACAGGGACTTACTACACCTTC.

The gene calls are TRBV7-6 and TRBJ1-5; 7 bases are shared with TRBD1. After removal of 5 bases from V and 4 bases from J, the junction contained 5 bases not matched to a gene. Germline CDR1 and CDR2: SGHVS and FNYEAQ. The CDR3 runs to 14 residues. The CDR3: CASSPLQGNQPQHF. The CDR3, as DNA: TGTGCCAGCAGCCCACTACAGGGGAATCAGCCCCAGCATTTT. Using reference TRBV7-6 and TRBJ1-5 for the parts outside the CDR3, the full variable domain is GAGVSQSPRYKVTKRGQDVALRCDPISGHVSLYWYRQALGQGPEFLTYFNYEAQQDKSGLPNDRFSAERPEGSISTLTIQRTEQRDSAMYRCASSPLQGNQPQHFGDGTRLSIL.

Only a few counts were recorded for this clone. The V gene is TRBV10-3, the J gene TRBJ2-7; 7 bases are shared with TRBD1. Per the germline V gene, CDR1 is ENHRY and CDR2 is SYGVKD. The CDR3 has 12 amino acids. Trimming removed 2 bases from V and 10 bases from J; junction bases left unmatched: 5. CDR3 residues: CAISETDREQYF. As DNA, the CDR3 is TGTGCCATCAGTGAGACCGACAGGGAACAGTACTTC.

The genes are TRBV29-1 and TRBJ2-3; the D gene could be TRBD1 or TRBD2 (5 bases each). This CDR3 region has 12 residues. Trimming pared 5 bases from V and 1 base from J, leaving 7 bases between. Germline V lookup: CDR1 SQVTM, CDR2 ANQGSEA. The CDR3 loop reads CSVRDGTDTQYF. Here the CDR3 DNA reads TGCAGCGTTCGGGACGGCACAGATACGCAGTATTTT.

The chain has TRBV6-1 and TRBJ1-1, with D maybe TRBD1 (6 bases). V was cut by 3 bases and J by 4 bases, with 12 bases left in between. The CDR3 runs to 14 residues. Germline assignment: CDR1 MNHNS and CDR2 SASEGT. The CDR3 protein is CASSEGGAGTEAFF. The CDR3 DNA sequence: TGTGCCAGCAGTGAGGGGGGGGCGGGCACTGAAGCTTTCTTT.

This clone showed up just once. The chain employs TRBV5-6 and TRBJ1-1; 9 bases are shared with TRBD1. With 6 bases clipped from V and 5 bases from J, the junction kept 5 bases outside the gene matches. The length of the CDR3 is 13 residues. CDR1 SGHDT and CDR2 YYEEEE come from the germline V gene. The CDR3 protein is CASTWTGATEAFF. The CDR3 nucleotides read TGTGCCAGCACCTGGACAGGGGCGACTGAAGCTTTCTTT.

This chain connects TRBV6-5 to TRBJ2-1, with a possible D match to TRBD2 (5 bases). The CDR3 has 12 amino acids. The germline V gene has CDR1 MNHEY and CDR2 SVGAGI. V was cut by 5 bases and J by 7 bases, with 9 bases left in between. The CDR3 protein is CASSRTGNEQFF. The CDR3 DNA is TGTGCCAGCAGTCGGACGGGGAATGAGCAGTTCTTC.

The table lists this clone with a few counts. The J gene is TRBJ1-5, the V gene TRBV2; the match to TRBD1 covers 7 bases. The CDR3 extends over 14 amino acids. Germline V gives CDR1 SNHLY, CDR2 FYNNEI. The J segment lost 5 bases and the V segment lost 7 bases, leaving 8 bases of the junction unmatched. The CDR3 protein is CASTGTDKYQPQHF. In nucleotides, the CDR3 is TGTGCCAGCACCGGGACAGACAAATATCAGCCCCAGCATTTT.

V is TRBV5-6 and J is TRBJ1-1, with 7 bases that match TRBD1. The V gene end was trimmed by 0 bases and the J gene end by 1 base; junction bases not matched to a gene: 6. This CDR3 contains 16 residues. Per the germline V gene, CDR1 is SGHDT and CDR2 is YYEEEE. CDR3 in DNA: TGTGCCAGCAGCTTGGGGTTCCGGGACAGGAACACTGAAGCTTTCTTT. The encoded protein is CASSLGFRDRNTEAFF. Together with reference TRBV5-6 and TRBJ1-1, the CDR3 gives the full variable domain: DAGVTQSPTHLIKTRGQQVTLRCSPKSGHDTVSWYQQALGQGPQFIFQYYEEEERQRGNFPDRFSGHQFPNYSSELNVNALLLGDSALYLCASSLGFRDRNTEAFFGQGTRLTVV.

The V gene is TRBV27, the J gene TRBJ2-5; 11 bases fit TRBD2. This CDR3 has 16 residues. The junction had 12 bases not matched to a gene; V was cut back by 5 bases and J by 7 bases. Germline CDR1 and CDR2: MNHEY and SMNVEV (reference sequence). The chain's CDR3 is CASSLTLAGGPGTQYF. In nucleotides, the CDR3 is TGTGCCAGCAGTCTAACCTTAGCGGGGGGGCCGGGGACCCAGTACTTC.

DNA for the CDR3: TGCGCCAGCAGCCACCCCGGAGAGGTGGGGAACACTGAAGCTTTCTTT. It is translated as CASSHPGEVGNTEAFF. V usage is TRBV4-1 and J usage is TRBJ1-1; no clear D gene. The CDR3 consists of 16 residues. Germline V lookup: CDR1 MGHRA, CDR2 YSYEKL. Trimming stripped 3 bases from V and 1 base from J, with 15 bases between.

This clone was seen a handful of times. CDR3 nucleotide sequence: TGTGCCAGCGAGGACAGGGGAGCATTTTTAACCCTCCACTTT. Its protein product is CASEDRGAFLTLHF. The J gene is TRBJ1-6, the V gene TRBV18; 9 bases line up with TRBD1. V shed 8 bases and J 14 bases; nucleotides not matched to a gene: 13. Germline CDR1 KGHSH, CDR2 LQKENI. The CDR3 extends over 14 amino acids. Drawing the rest from reference TRBV18 and TRBJ1-6, the complete variable domain is NAGVMQNPRHLVRRRGQEARLRCSPMKGHSHVYWYRQLPEEGLKFMVYLQKENIIDESGMPKERFSAEFPKEGPSILRIQQVVRGDSAAYFCASEDRGAFLTLHFGNGTRLTVT.